This TCR beta chain was retrieved from a study of glioma-infiltrating T cells after dendritic cell vaccination. V dropped 0 bases and J dropped 3 bases, with 5 bases sitting between them. The CDR3 sequence is 14 residues long. Looked up from germline, CDR1 is LGHNA and CDR2 is YNFKEQ. The table came from immunoSEQ multiplex PCR; TCRdb's copy has only in-frame clones and leaves some out. Of tens of thousands of clones in the sample, 85% were seen once. The sequence was obtained from a human donor with glioblastoma. The chain links TRBV4-2 to TRBJ2-2; no reliable D call. Source: blood, taken before dendritic cell vaccination. The DNA of the CDR3 is TGTGCCAGCAGCCAAGACAGGTACACCGGGGAGCTGTTTTTT. Protein: CASSQDRYTGELFF.